This T cell receptor beta chain was profiled in a study of OX40 agonist ivuxolimab in advanced cancers. TCRdb's copy holds only in-frame clones and misses some; the assay was immunoSEQ multiplex PCR. The sample lists tens of thousands of clones, over 80% occurring once. The CDR3 length is 12 residues. CDR1 and CDR2 (germline): MNHEY, SMNVEV (reference sequence). V was pared by 3 bases and J by 6 bases, with 9 bases between. General study findings and limits: Clonal expansion by week 6 occurred in CD4+ and CD8+ blood T cells (at 0.1 to 3.0 mg/kg).

The timepoints at which blood was sampled were baseline, cycle 4 day 1, and cycle 7 day 1. This clone was counted once. The antigen remains unidentified. Source: CD4+ or CD8+ T cells sorted from blood, taken in a trial of the OX40 agonist ivuxolimab. The sequence was obtained from an adult with an advanced solid tumor such as melanoma, head and neck, liver or kidney cancer. The chain employs TRBV27 and TRBJ2-7; no firm D call. In nucleotides, the CDR3 is TGTGCCAGCAGTTTGGGGTTTGGCGAGCAGTACTTC. Translating gives CASSLGFGEQYF.